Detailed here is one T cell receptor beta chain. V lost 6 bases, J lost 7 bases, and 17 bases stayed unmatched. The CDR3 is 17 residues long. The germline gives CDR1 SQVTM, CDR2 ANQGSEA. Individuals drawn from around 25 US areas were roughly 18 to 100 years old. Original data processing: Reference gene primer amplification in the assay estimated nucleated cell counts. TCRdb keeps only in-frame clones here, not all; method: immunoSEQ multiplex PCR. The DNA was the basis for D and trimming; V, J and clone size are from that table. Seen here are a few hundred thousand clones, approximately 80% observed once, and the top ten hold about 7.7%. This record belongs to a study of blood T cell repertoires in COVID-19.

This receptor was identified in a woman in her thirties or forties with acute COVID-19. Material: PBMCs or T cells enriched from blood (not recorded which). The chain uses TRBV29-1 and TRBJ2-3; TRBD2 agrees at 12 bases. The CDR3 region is CSVGVGPGLAGRNTQYF. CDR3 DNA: TGCAGCGTGGGGGTAGGGCCGGGACTAGCGGGTAGGAATACGCAGTATTTT.